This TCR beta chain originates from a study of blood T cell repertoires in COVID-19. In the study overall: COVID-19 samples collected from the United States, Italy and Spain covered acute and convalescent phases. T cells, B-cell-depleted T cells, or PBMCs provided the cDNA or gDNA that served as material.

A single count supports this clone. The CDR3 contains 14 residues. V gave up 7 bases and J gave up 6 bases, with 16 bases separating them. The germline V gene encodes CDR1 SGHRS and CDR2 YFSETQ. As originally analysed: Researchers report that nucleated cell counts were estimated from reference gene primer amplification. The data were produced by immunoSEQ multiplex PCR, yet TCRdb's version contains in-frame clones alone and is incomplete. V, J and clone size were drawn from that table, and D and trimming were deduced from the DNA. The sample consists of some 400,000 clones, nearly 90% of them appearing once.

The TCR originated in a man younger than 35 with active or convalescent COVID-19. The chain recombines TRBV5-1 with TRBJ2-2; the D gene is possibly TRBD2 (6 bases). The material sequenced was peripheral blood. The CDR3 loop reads CASAPGGLAGELFF. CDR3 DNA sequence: TGCGCCAGCGCCCCCGGGGGACTGGCCGGGGAGCTGTTTTTT.